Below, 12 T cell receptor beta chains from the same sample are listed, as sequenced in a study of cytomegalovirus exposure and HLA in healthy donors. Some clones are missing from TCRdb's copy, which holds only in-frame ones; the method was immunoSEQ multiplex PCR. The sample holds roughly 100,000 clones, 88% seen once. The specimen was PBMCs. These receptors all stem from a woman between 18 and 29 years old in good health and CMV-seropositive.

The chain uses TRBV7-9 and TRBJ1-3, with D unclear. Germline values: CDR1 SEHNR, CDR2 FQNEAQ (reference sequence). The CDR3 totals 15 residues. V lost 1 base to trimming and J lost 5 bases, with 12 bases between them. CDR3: CASSLDGEKRNTIYF. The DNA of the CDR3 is TGTGCCAGCAGCTTAGATGGAGAGAAGAGAAACACCATATATTTT.

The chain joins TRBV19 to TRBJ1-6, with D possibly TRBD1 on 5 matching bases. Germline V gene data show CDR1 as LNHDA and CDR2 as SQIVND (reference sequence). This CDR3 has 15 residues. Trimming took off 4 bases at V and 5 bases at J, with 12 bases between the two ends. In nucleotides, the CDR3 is TGTGCCAGTAGTACCCTCAGGGCCGATAATTCACCCCTCCACTTT. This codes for CASSTLRADNSPLHF.

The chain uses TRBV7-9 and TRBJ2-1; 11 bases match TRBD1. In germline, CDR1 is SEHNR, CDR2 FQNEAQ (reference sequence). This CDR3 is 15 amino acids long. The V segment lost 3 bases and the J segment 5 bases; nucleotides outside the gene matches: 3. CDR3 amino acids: CASSFGQGAHNEQFF. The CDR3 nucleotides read TGTGCCAGCAGCTTCGGACAGGGGGCCCACAATGAGCAGTTCTTC.

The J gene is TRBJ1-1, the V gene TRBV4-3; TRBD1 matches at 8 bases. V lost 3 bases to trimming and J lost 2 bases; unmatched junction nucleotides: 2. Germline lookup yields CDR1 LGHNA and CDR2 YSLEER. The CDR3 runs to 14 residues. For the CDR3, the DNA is TGCGCCAGCAGCCAGGACAGGGCAAACACTGAAGCTTTCTTT. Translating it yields CASSQDRANTEAFF.

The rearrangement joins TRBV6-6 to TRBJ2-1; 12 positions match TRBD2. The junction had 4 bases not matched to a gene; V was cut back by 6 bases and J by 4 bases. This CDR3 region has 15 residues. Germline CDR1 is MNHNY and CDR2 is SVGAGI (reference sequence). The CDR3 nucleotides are TGTGCCAGCAGCTGGACTAGCGGGGAGTACAATGAGCAGTTCTTC. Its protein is CASSWTSGEYNEQFF.

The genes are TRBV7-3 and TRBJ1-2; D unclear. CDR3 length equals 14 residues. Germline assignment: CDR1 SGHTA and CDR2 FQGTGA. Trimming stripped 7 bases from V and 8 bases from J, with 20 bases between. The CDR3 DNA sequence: TGTGCCAGCACCCTAAGGAGGGAGGGTGAAGGCTACACCTTC. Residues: CASTLRREGEGYTF.

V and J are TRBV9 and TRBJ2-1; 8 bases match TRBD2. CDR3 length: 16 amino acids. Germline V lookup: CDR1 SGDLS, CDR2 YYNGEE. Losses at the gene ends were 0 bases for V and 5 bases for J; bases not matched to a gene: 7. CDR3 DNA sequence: TGTGCCAGCAGCGTAGCTTTGGCGGGGGGCGACAATGAGCAGTTCTTC. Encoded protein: CASSVALAGGDNEQFF.

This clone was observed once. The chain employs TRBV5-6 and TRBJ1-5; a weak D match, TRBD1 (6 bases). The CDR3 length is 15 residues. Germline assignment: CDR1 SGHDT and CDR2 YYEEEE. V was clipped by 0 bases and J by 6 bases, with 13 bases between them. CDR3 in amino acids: CASSLAQGLGQPQHF. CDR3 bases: TGTGCCAGCAGCTTGGCCCAGGGGTTGGGTCAGCCCCAGCATTTT.

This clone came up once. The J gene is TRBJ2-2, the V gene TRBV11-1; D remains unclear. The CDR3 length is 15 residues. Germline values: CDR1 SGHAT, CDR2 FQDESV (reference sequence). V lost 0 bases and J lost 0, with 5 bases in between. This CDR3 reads CASSLARANTGELFF. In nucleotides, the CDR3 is TGTGCCAGCAGCTTAGCCCGGGCGAACACCGGGGAGCTGTTTTTT.

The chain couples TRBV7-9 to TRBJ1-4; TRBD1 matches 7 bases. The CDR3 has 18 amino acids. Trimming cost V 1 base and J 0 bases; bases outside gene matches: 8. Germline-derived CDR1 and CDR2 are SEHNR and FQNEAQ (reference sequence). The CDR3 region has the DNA TGTGCCAGCAGCTTAGGAGGGACAGCTTTCGCAACTAATGAAAAACTGTTTTTT. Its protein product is CASSLGGTAFATNEKLFF.

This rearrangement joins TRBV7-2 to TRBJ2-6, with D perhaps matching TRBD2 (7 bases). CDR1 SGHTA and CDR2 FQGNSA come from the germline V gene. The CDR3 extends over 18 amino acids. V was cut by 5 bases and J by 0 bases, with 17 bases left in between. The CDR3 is CASSPRRGGLSGANVLTF. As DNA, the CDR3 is TGTGCCAGCAGCCCACGGAGGGGGGGCCTCTCTGGGGCCAACGTCCTGACTTTC.

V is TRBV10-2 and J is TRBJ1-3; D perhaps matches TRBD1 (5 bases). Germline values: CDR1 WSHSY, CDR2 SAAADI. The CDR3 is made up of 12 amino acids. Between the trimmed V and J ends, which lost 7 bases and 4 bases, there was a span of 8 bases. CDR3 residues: CASNDSGNTIYF. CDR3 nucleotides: TGCGCCAGCAACGACAGCGGAAACACCATATATTTT.